Sequencing of this T cell receptor beta chain was carried out in a study of cytomegalovirus exposure and HLA in healthy donors. This clone was counted between two and nine times. V was shortened by 8 bases and J by 2 bases, with 9 bases between the two germline ends. The CDR3 sequence is 12 residues long. CDR1 and CDR2 (germline): MNHNS, SASEGT. PCR involved 60 Vbeta and 13 Jbeta primers. Sequencing was performed with immunoSEQ multiplex PCR; in TCRdb, only in-frame clones are kept and a portion is missing. The sample records 130,000 to 150,000 clones, around 78% being singletons. V is TRBV6-1 and J is TRBJ1-2; perhaps TRBD1 as D (6 bases). This clonotype was obtained from a man between 35 and 55 years old in good health and CMV-seropositive. Sample: PBMCs. DNA of the CDR3: TGTGCCAGCCTGGGGGCGAACTATGGCTACACCTTC. Translating it yields CASLGANYGYTF.